The 16 T cell receptor beta chains below come from one sample, sequenced in a study of post-analysis software for immune sequencing data. Study outcomes and limitations: Included in a set of roughly five TRBV segments more frequent in patients than controls were TRBV5-6, TRBV5-1 and TRBV20-1.

No antigens are known for them. Unique molecular identifiers were built into the TCR beta cDNA libraries. TCRdb recomputed calls from the PCR reads with MiXCR, one row per CDR3 protein. The profile shows some 700,000 distinct CDR3 sequences, 59% of them singletons. What was sequenced was blood. All receptors come from a girl aged 2-10 years with multiple sclerosis.

The chain joins TRBV25-1 to TRBJ2-7; 12 bases agree with TRBD2. Germline V gene lookup returns CDR1 MGHDK and CDR2 SYGVNS. There are 15 residues in the CDR3. Trimming took 7 bases from V and 4 from J; bases not matched to a gene: 8. The CDR3 reads CASTETSGRGYEQYF. The CDR3 nucleotides read TGTGCCAGCACTGAGACTAGCGGGAGAGGTTACGAGCAGTACTTC.

J is TRBJ2-5 and V is TRBV20-1, with TRBD2 matching 7 bases. Germline-derived CDR1 and CDR2 are DFQATT and SNEGSKA (reference sequence). There are 14 residues in the CDR3. Trimming cost V 3 bases and J 2 bases; bases outside gene matches: 6. The CDR3 coding sequence is TGCAGTGCTAGCCTCCGGACTAGTCAAGAGACCCAGTACTTC. It encodes CSASLRTSQETQYF.

V and J are TRBV12-3 or TRBV12-4 and TRBJ2-3; no reliable D call. V shed 5 bases and J shed 0 bases, with 12 bases lying between them. CDR3 length: 15 residues. This chain's CDR3 is CASSPRHSSTDTQYF. The CDR3 DNA sequence: TGTGCCAGCAGTCCCCGACATAGTAGCACAGATACGCAGTATTTT.

The CDR3 region is CASSYLAGSTDTQYF. The CDR3 nucleotides are TGTGCCAGCAGTTATTTAGCGGGGAGCACAGATACGCAGTATTTT. The chain joins TRBV6-5 to TRBJ2-3, with 8 bases fitting TRBD2. Per germline, CDR1 MNHEY and CDR2 SVGAGI. The V segment lost 3 bases and the J segment 0 bases; nucleotides outside the gene matches: 2. The CDR3 loop spans 15 amino acids.

This chain joins TRBV5-1 and TRBJ2-2; D ambiguous. This CDR3 has 15 amino acids. Germline CDR1 SGHRS, CDR2 YFSETQ. Trimming left V 0 bases short and J 2 bases short, with 8 bases between. CDR3 sequence: CASSLGSGNTGELFF. The CDR3, as DNA: TGCGCCAGCAGCTTGGGTTCAGGAAACACCGGGGAGCTGTTTTTT.

This rearrangement joins TRBV5-1 to TRBJ2-3; the match to TRBD1 covers 9 bases. CDR3 length equals 18 residues. Germline assignment: CDR1 SGHRS and CDR2 YFSETQ. The junction had 13 bases not matched to a gene; V was cut back by 0 bases and J by 5 bases. CDR3 bases: TGCGCCAGCAGCTTGGGACCTACCGGGACAGGGATTGGAGATACGCAGTATTTT. The encoded protein is CASSLGPTGTGIGDTQYF.

The chain uses TRBV11-2 and TRBJ2-3; 7 positions match TRBD1. Trimming took 1 base from V and 2 from J; bases not matched to a gene: 6. Germline V gene lookup returns CDR1 SGHAT and CDR2 FQNNGV. The CDR3 is 16 residues long. The CDR3 DNA sequence: TGTGCCAGCAGCTTAGGCCGGGACAGAGCCACAGATACGCAGTATTTT. Translating it yields CASSLGRDRATDTQYF.

The chain links TRBV5-1 to TRBJ2-7; maybe TRBD2 (6 bases). The V and J ends lost 4 bases and 0 bases respectively, with 17 bases between them. Germline V gene data show CDR1 as SGHRS and CDR2 as YFSETQ. The CDR3 spans 16 residues. The CDR3 nucleotides read TGCGCCAGCAGCGGGTCCGAGGGAGGTTTCTCCTACGAGCAGTACTTC. Its translation is CASSGSEGGFSYEQYF.

The chain couples TRBV7-9 to TRBJ2-7; perhaps TRBD2 as D (5 bases). Trimming left V 1 base short and J 0 bases short, with 19 bases between. CDR1 SEHNR and CDR2 FQNEAQ come from the germline V gene (reference sequence). This CDR3 contains 18 residues. The CDR3 DNA reads TGTGCCAGCAGCTTAGGCCTCCTTGGGGAGCGGAGCTCCTACGAGCAGTACTTC. Translated, it gives CASSLGLLGERSSYEQYF.

The V gene is TRBV4-3, the J gene TRBJ2-1; TRBD2 agrees at 12 bases. Germline CDR1 and CDR2: LGHNA and YSLEER. This CDR3 is built from 17 residues. V dropped 0 bases and J dropped 6; count of bases not matched to a gene: 6. The CDR3 region has the DNA TGCGCCAGCAGCCAAGAACTAGCGGGGGGTTCGGGCAATGAGCAGTTCTTC. It translates to CASSQELAGGSGNEQFF.

CDR3 residues: CSASVVGQFF. In DNA, the CDR3 is TGCAGTGCTAGTGTTGTGGGGCAGTTCTTC. The chain has TRBV20-1 and TRBJ2-1; D is ambiguous. CDR1 and CDR2 (germline): DFQATT, SNEGSKA (reference sequence). Trimming removed 3 bases from V and 12 bases from J, with 9 bases in between. There are 10 residues in the CDR3.

This chain connects TRBV29-1 to TRBJ2-2; D remains unclear. Germline V lookup: CDR1 SQVTM, CDR2 ANQGSEA. Trimming stripped 4 bases from V and 0 bases from J, with 12 bases between. The CDR3 is made up of 15 amino acids. The chain's CDR3 is CSVGIVGSNTGELFF. The CDR3 region has the DNA TGCAGCGTTGGAATAGTGGGTTCGAACACCGGGGAGCTGTTTTTT.

This chain links TRBV29-1 with TRBJ2-6, with D maybe TRBD1 (5 bases). V shed 4 bases and J shed 3 bases, with 10 bases lying between them. The CDR3 is made up of 14 amino acids. The germline V gene encodes CDR1 SQVTM and CDR2 ANQGSEA. CDR3 in amino acids: CSVGSGLGANVLTF. As DNA, the CDR3 is TGCAGCGTTGGCTCAGGGCTTGGGGCCAACGTCCTGACTTTC.

V usage is TRBV6-1 and J usage is TRBJ2-3, with 10 bases that match TRBD1. The CDR3 totals 13 residues. Per the germline V gene, CDR1 is MNHNS and CDR2 is SASEGT. Trimming took 11 bases from V and 4 from J; bases not matched to a gene: 6. The CDR3 is CAGGTGDADTQYF. In DNA form, the CDR3 reads TGTGCCGGGGGGACAGGGGATGCAGATACGCAGTATTTT.

The chain couples TRBV29-1 to TRBJ1-1, with D possibly being TRBD1 (5 bases). V dropped 8 bases and J dropped 6 bases, with 13 bases sitting between them. CDR3 length: 11 residues. The germline V gene encodes CDR1 SQVTM and CDR2 ANQGSEA. CDR3 bases: TGCAGCTTCCACACGGGGGCTGAAGCTTTCTTT. This sequence encodes CSFHTGAEAFF.

The chain combines TRBV5-5 with TRBJ2-5; TRBD2 agrees at 15 bases. Germline-derived CDR1 and CDR2 are SGHKS and YYEKEE (reference sequence). The trim removed 3 bases at V and 2 bases at J, leaving 8 bases unmatched. This CDR3 comprises 18 residues. The CDR3 region is CASSSVGTSGGYQETQYF. Here the CDR3 DNA reads TGTGCCAGCAGCTCCGTGGGGACTAGCGGGGGGTATCAAGAGACCCAGTACTTC.